The 19 T cell receptor beta chains below come from one sample, sequenced in a study of T cell responses to AZD1222 COVID-19 vaccine (dated by TCRdb to about 2021). Library creation used the immunoSEQ multiplex PCR assay. Drawn from immuneACCESS, this table holds only the in-frame rearrangements with V and J called that TCRdb kept. Clones are partly lost; checked studies trace under half to an unresolved V gene and leave the rest unexplained. Here the sample has tens of thousands of clones; around nine tenths occur a single time. 2.4% of the sample is held by the ten biggest clonotypes. The sample's time point label, in plain terms: baseline before first vaccination. Sequences were derived from peripheral blood, sampled on day 0 of AZD1222 vaccination. These receptor sequences come from an adult in good health.

This chain connects TRBV7-2 to TRBJ2-3, with TRBD1 matching over 7 bases. CDR3 size: 14 residues. Germline V gene sequence: CDR1 SGHTA, CDR2 FQGNSA. Trimming cost V 4 bases and J 3 bases; bases outside gene matches: 4. The CDR3 loop reads CASSSGQVTDTQYF. CDR3 DNA sequence: TGTGCCAGCAGCTCCGGACAGGTAACAGATACGCAGTATTTT.

The V call is TRBV29-1, the J call TRBJ2-1, with D perhaps matching TRBD1 or TRBD2 (6 bases each). This CDR3 is 14 amino acids long. V was cut by 4 bases and J by 8 bases, with 18 bases left in between. Germline V gene data show CDR1 as SQVTM and CDR2 as ANQGSEA. The chain's CDR3 is CSVVGGRGADEQFF. The CDR3 DNA follows: TGCAGCGTTGTGGGGGGCAGGGGAGCGGATGAGCAGTTCTTC.

The count of this clone is one. The chain uses TRBV24-1 and TRBJ1-5; D is possibly TRBD1 (6 bases). This CDR3 spans 15 amino acids. V was clipped by 7 bases and J by 11 bases, with 23 bases between them. CDR1 is KGHDR and CDR2 is SFDVKD in the germline V gene. The CDR3 sequence: CATREGDGAFSAQHF. CDR3 DNA: TGTGCCACCAGAGAGGGGGACGGAGCGTTCTCGGCCCAGCATTTT.

This chain joins TRBV7-3 and TRBJ2-2; the match to TRBD2 covers 12 bases. CDR1 and CDR2 from the germline V gene are SGHTA and FQGTGA. The junction had 5 bases not matched to a gene; V was cut back by 1 base and J by 2 bases. CDR3 length: 18 residues. The CDR3: CASSLRASGRANTGELFF. The DNA of the CDR3 is TGTGCCAGCAGCTTAAGGGCTAGCGGGAGGGCCAACACCGGGGAGCTGTTTTTT.

V and J are TRBV28 and TRBJ1-5, with D maybe TRBD1 (5 bases). Germline V gives CDR1 MDHEN, CDR2 SYDVKM. V was clipped by 5 bases and J by 3 bases, with 11 bases between them. The CDR3 covers 14 residues. The CDR3 loop is CASSLSGTNQPQHF. CDR3 DNA: TGTGCCAGCAGTCTTTCAGGGACCAATCAGCCCCAGCATTTT.

This chain links TRBV7-3 with TRBJ1-2, with a weak D call TRBD1 (5 bases). CDR1 and CDR2 (germline): SGHTA, FQGTGA. The V and J ends lost 4 bases and 7 bases respectively, with 10 bases between them. The CDR3 has 12 amino acids. CDR3 sequence: CASSSGEGGYTF. The DNA of the CDR3 is TGTGCCAGCAGCTCGGGGGAGGGTGGCTACACCTTC.

The chain joins TRBV6-2 or TRBV6-3 to TRBJ2-1; D unclear. Germline V gene sequence: CDR1 MNHEY, CDR2 SVGEGT. Between the trimmed V and J ends, which lost 0 bases and 4 bases, there was a span of 7 bases. The CDR3 is 14 amino acids. The CDR3 protein is CASSYSGGYNEQFF. CDR3 nucleotides: TGTGCCAGCAGTTACTCGGGTGGTTACAATGAGCAGTTCTTC.

The chain recombines TRBV19 with TRBJ1-1; D remains ambiguous. V was clipped by 3 bases and J by 2 bases, with 16 bases between them. Germline V lookup: CDR1 LNHDA, CDR2 SQIVND (reference sequence). The CDR3 loop spans 16 amino acids. The CDR3 DNA reads as TGTGCCAGTAGTATTTGGAGGGCAGGTGATAACACTGAAGCTTTCTTT. Translation gives CASSIWRAGDNTEAFF.

This clone was detected once. The chain recombines TRBV5-8 with TRBJ1-1; D ambiguous. The ends were cut back, 4 bases at V and 5 bases at J, with 0 bases in the middle. The germline CDR1 and CDR2 sequences are SGHTS and YDEGEE. The CDR3 is made up of 9 amino acids. The CDR3 sequence: CASSTEAFF. The CDR3, as DNA: TGTGCCAGCAGCACTGAAGCTTTCTTT.

The J gene is TRBJ2-4, the V gene TRBV24-1, with a possible D match to TRBD1 (5 bases). The CDR3 spans 17 residues. Germline V CDR1 and CDR2: KGHDR, SFDVKD. V was shortened by 4 bases and J by 0 bases, with 15 bases between the two germline ends. The CDR3 coding sequence is TGTGCCACCAGTGAAATTCGGACACGACCAGCCAAAAACATTCAGTACTTC. Amino acids: CATSEIRTRPAKNIQYF.

The rearrangement joins TRBV10-3 to TRBJ1-3; D is unresolved. CDR1 is ENHRY, CDR2 SYGVKD, per germline. This CDR3 spans 14 amino acids. The V gene lost 4 bases and the J gene lost 0 bases, with 7 bases spanning the gap. The CDR3 here is CAISGGGSGNTIYF. The CDR3 region has the DNA TGTGCCATCAGTGGGGGAGGCTCTGGAAACACCATATATTTT.

The chain employs TRBV27 and TRBJ1-2, with 9 positions matching TRBD1. The V segment lost 5 bases and the J segment 7 bases; nucleotides outside the gene matches: 11. CDR3 size: 15 residues. Germline CDR1 and CDR2: MNHEY and SMNVEV (reference sequence). In nucleotides, the CDR3 is TGTGCCAGCAGTCCACAGGACAGGGGACGTAGTGGCTACACCTTC. This translates into CASSPQDRGRSGYTF.

This clone turned up a few times. The chain uses TRBV7-8 and TRBJ2-7; D might be TRBD1 (5 bases). Trimming left V 1 base short and J 6 bases short, with 16 bases between. The length of the CDR3 is 15 residues. From germline, CDR1 is SGHVS and CDR2 FQNEAQ. The CDR3 DNA follows: TGTGCCAGCAGCTTAGTTCAAGGGGATATTGGCGAGCAGTACTTC. This encodes CASSLVQGDIGEQYF.

The rearrangement joins TRBV5-1 to TRBJ1-6; a possible D gene is TRBD1 (5 bases). This CDR3 has 14 amino acids. Trimming removed 2 bases from V and 9 bases from J, with 12 bases in between. CDR1 and CDR2 from the germline V gene are SGHRS and YFSETQ. The CDR3 DNA follows: TGCGCCAGCAGCTTTGAAGGGAGGGGTTCACCCCTCCACTTT. Translating gives CASSFEGRGSPLHF.

The chain couples TRBV27 to TRBJ1-5, with 7 bases fitting TRBD1. J gave up 0 bases and V 7 bases, and 3 bases lay outside the gene matches. This CDR3 has 14 residues. From germline, CDR1 is MNHEY and CDR2 SMNVEV (reference sequence). Written as DNA, the CDR3 is TGTGCCAGCAAGGGGGCCTATAGCAATCAGCCCCAGCATTTT. It codes for CASKGAYSNQPQHF.

The V and J genes are TRBV3-1 (or the pseudogene TRBV3-2) and TRBJ2-1; TRBD1 or TRBD2 may be the D gene (5 bases each). Germline V gives CDR1 LGHDT, CDR2 YNNKEL (reference sequence). The ends were cut back, 2 bases at V and 10 bases at J, with 15 bases in the middle. This CDR3 comprises 14 residues. The CDR3: CASSQRGPPKEQFF. CDR3 nucleotide sequence: TGTGCCAGCAGCCAACGGGGACCACCAAAGGAGCAGTTCTTC.

V and J are TRBV3-1 (or the pseudogene TRBV3-2) and TRBJ2-7; no clear D gene. The V gene's germline CDR1 is LGHDT and CDR2 YNNKEL (reference sequence). The CDR3 loop spans 15 amino acids. The V and J ends lost 2 bases and 0 bases respectively, with 11 bases between them. The CDR3 DNA is TGTGCCAGCAGCCAAATGGCGCTGAGCTCCTACGAGCAGTACTTC. Protein: CASSQMALSSYEQYF.

The genes are TRBV10-3 and TRBJ1-1, with D hard to call. This CDR3 region has 14 residues. Germline V CDR1 and CDR2: ENHRY, SYGVKD. Trimming took off 0 bases at V and 5 bases at J, with 10 bases between the two ends. CDR3 in DNA: TGTGCCATCAGTGAGTCTGGGGTTTGGACTGAAGCTTTCTTT. Its translation: CAISESGVWTEAFF.

The genes are TRBV19 and TRBJ1-2; D gene uncertain. Trimming shortened V by 4 bases and J by 5 bases, and 11 bases separated the two germline ends. CDR3 length equals 13 residues. In germline, CDR1 is LNHDA, CDR2 SQIVND (reference sequence). CDR3 loop: CASSRRTDYGYTF. Written as DNA, the CDR3 is TGTGCCAGTAGTAGAAGGACGGATTATGGCTACACCTTC. Filled out from reference TRBV19 and TRBJ1-2, the complete variable domain reads DGGITQSPKYLFRKEGQNVTLSCEQNLNHDAMYWYRQDPGQGLRLIYYSQIVNDFQKGDIAEGYSVSREKKESFPLTVTSAQKNPTAFYLCASSRRTDYGYTFGSGTRLTVV.